The rows below give T cell receptor beta chains drawn from one sample of a study of TIL therapy for anti-PD-1-resistant metastatic lung cancer. Assay: immunoSEQ multiplex PCR; the TCRdb copy retains only in-frame clones and omits some. The sample carries under 70,000 clones, more than 75% recorded once. This material consisted of blood, taken at baseline. These receptors came from a person aged 25 to 80 with non-small cell lung cancer. CDR3s include the opening cysteine and the closing phenylalanine or tryptophan. The D gene is left open where the match is weak. Rows give clone size only sometimes, using once, few, many, or a class for an expanded clone.

D gene,V gene,clone size,J gene,CDR3 DNA,CDR3 protein
TRBD2,TRBV7-8,NA,TRBJ2-2,TGTGCCAGCAGCTTACCCCGGACTAGCGGGGCCGGGAACACCGGGGAGCTGTTTTTT,CASSLPRTSGAGNTGELFF
NA,TRBV12-3/TRBV12-4,once,TRBJ2-3,TGTGCCAGCAGTCCGTACACAGATACGCAGTATTTT,CASSPYTDTQYF
TRBD1,TRBV7-9,once,TRBJ2-2,TGTGCCAGCAGCTTAGTTTGGGACAGGGGGGCCACCGGGGAGCTGTTTTTT,CASSLVWDRGATGELFF
NA,TRBV14,NA,TRBJ2-7,TGTGCCAGCAGCCTACAGGGAGGGGAGCAGTACTTC,CASSLQGGEQYF
NA,TRBV2,NA,TRBJ1-3,TGTGCCAGCAGTAGAGGCGGCTTCTCTGGAAACACCATATATTTT,CASSRGGFSGNTIYF
NA,TRBV5-4,NA,TRBJ2-2,TGTGCCAGCAGCTTAGAAACGAGCACCGGGGAGCTGTTTTTT,CASSLETSTGELFF
TRBD1,TRBV2,few,TRBJ1-5,TGTGCCAGCAGGGAGTCGAGACAGGGGGGGAGCAATCAGCCCCAGCATTTT,CASRESRQGGSNQPQHF
NA,TRBV6-5,NA,TRBJ2-7,TGTGCCACCGACCTTCCCGGGAGCTCCTACGAGCAGTACTTC,CATDLPGSSYEQYF
NA,TRBV11-2,once,TRBJ2-5,TGTGCCAGCAGCTTAGATACGGTACAAGAGACCCAGTACTTC,CASSLDTVQETQYF
TRBD2,TRBV9,NA,TRBJ2-3,TGTGCCAGCAGCGCCGGTGCCGCGGGGGGCCAAGATACGCAGTATTTT,CASSAGAAGGQDTQYF
NA,TRBV28,NA,TRBJ1-5,TGTGCCAGCAGTGACCAGCCTACCCCACAGCCCCAGCATTTT,CASSDQPTPQPQHF
NA,TRBV4-1,few,TRBJ1-2,TGCGCCAGCAGCCTTTCCCTGGGGGGCAACTATGGCTACACCTTC,CASSLSLGGNYGYTF
NA,TRBV12-3/TRBV12-4,NA,TRBJ2-1,TGTGCCAGCAGTTTCGGAGCGAGTGAGCAGTTCTTC,CASSFGASEQFF
TRBD1,TRBV19,NA,TRBJ1-4,TGTGCCAGTAGTTGGGACAGGGATGAAAAACTGTTTTTT,CASSWDRDEKLFF
NA,TRBV19,NA,TRBJ2-7,TGTGCCAGTAGTATGGAGTGGTCGGCTGGATACGAGCAGTACTTC,CASSMEWSAGYEQYF
TRBD2,TRBV18,NA,TRBJ2-1,TGTGCCAGCTCACCAACCCTAGCGGGAAGTTTCAATGAGCAGTTCTTC,CASSPTLAGSFNEQFF
TRBD2,TRBV18,NA,TRBJ2-1,TGTGCCAGCTCATTAACTAGCGGGAGGTACAATGAGCAGTTCTTC,CASSLTSGRYNEQFF
TRBD1,TRBV7-9,NA,TRBJ2-6,TGTGCCAGCAGCTTAGACCGGGACAGGGGGAGCAGGAAGGCCAACGTCCTGACTTTC,CASSLDRDRGSRKANVLTF
NA,TRBV3-1/TRBV3-2,NA,TRBJ2-7,TGTGCCAGCAGCCAAGAGCAATCCTACTCCTACGAGCAGTACTTC,CASSQEQSYSYEQYF
TRBD2,TRBV5-1,NA,TRBJ2-3,TGCGCCAGCAGAGGTACCGGGACTAGCGGTCCCACAGATACGCAGTATTTT,CASRGTGTSGPTDTQYF
NA,TRBV12-3/TRBV12-4,NA,TRBJ1-1,TGTGCCAGCAGGCTAAATTCGAACACTGAAGCTTTCTTT,CASRLNSNTEAFF
NA,TRBV9,NA,TRBJ2-2,TGTGCCAGCAGCGCCCAGTACACCGGGGAGCTGTTTTTT,CASSAQYTGELFF
NA,TRBV6-5,NA,TRBJ2-7,TGTGCCAGCCTCCTATCCGGCGGGTACGAGCAGTACTTC,CASLLSGGYEQYF
NA,TRBV7-3,NA,TRBJ2-7,TGTGCCAGCCATTGCCGGGGAGTTCACACCTACGAGCAGTACTTC,CASHCRGVHTYEQYF
TRBD1,TRBV5-5,NA,TRBJ2-7,TGTGCCAGCAGCTTCGGACCCTCGACAGGGGTGTACGAGCAGTACTTC,CASSFGPSTGVYEQYF
NA,TRBV5-1,NA,TRBJ2-7,TGCGCCAGCAGCTTGGGGAGGACATTCTACGAGCAGTACTTC,CASSLGRTFYEQYF
TRBD1,TRBV11-2,few,TRBJ1-4,TGTGCCAGCAGCTTAGATGGAACAGGGGAGAGGGAAAAACTGTTTTTT,CASSLDGTGEREKLFF
NA,TRBV14,NA,TRBJ2-3,TGTGCCAGCAGCCAAGGGGGGACGACAGATACGCAGTATTTT,CASSQGGTTDTQYF
NA,TRBV5-1,once,TRBJ1-3,TGCGCCAGCAGCTTGAGAGGGGGAGAAGCCGGAAACACCATATATTTT,CASSLRGGEAGNTIYF
TRBD2,TRBV5-1,NA,TRBJ2-5,TGCGCCAGCAGCCCATCGGGACTAGCGGGTCAAGAGACCCAGTACTTC,CASSPSGLAGQETQYF
NA,TRBV15,NA,TRBJ1-2,TGTGCCACCAGCAGAGATCCTCAGGAGAACTATGGCTACACCTTC,CATSRDPQENYGYTF
TRBD1,TRBV28,few,TRBJ2-7,TGTGCCAGCAGTTTACACAGGGGGCAGGAGCAGTACTTC,CASSLHRGQEQYF
TRBD2,TRBV7-2,NA,TRBJ2-7,TGTGCCAGCAGCCTCGGGACTAGCGGGAGGGCCGAGTACGAGCAGTACTTC,CASSLGTSGRAEYEQYF
TRBD1,TRBV11-1,NA,TRBJ2-7,TGTGCCAGCAGCCCGCCAGGGGGCACCTACGAGCAGTACTTC,CASSPPGGTYEQYF
TRBD2,TRBV5-1,NA,TRBJ2-2,TGCGCCAGCAGCTTGGTTCAGTCCGGGACTAGGGACACCGGGGAGCTGTTTTTT,CASSLVQSGTRDTGELFF
TRBD1,TRBV2,few,TRBJ1-5,TGTGCCAGCAGTACTCAGGGGGGCGGCAATCAGCCCCAGCATTTT,CASSTQGGGNQPQHF
NA,TRBV19,NA,TRBJ2-3,TGTGCCAGTAGTATAGCGCGGGATACGCAGTATTTT,CASSIARDTQYF
NA,TRBV7-2,NA,TRBJ1-1,TGTGCCAGCAGCGCCGCGGCGGGTGTGGGGACTGAAGCTTTCTTT,CASSAAAGVGTEAFF
NA,TRBV2,NA,TRBJ2-1,TGTGCCAGCAGTGAATACAATGAGCAGTTCTTC,CASSEYNEQFF
NA,TRBV7-8,NA,TRBJ1-1,TGTGCCAGCAGCGAACAATCGGGCACTGAAGCTTTCTTT,CASSEQSGTEAFF
TRBD1,TRBV12-5,NA,TRBJ2-5,TGTGCTAGTGGTTTGGTACCCCCGGGACAGGGCAAGAGTCCTTACTTC,CASGLVPPGQGKSPYF